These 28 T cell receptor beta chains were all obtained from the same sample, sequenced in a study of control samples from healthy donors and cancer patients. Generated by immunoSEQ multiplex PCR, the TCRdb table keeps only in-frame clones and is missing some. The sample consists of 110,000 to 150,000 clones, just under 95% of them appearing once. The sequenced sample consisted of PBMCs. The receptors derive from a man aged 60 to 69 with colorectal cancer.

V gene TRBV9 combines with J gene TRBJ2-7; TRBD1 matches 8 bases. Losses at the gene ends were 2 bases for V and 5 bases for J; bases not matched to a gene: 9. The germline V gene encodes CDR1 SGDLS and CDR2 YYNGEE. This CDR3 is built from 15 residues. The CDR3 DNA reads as TGTGCCAGCAGCGTCCCCGAGGACAGGGACCACGAGCAGTACTTC. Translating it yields CASSVPEDRDHEQYF.

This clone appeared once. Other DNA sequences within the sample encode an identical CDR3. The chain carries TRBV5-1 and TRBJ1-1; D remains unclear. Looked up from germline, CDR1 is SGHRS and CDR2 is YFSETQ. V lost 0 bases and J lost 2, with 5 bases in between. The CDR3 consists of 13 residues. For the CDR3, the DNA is TGCGCCAGCAGCTTGGCCGAAAACACTGAAGCTTTCTTT. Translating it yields CASSLAENTEAFF.

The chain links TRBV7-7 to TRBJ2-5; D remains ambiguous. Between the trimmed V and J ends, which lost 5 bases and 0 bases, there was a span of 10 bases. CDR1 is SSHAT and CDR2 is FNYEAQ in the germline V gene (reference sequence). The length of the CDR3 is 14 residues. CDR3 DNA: TGTGCCAGCAGCCCGGAGACGTACCAAGAGACCCAGTACTTC. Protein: CASSPETYQETQYF. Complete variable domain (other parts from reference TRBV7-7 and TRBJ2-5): GAGVSQSPRYKVTKRGQDVTLRCDPISSHATLYWYQQALGQGPEFLTYFNYEAQPDKSGLPSDRFSAERPEGSISTLTIQRTEQRDSAMYRCASSPETYQETQYFGPGTRLLVL.

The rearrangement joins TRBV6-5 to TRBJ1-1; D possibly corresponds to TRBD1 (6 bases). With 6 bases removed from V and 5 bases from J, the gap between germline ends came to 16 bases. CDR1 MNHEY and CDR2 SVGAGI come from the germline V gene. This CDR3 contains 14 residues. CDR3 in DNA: TGTGCCAGCAGCTCAGGGGTTCTAAGTACTGAAGCTTTCTTT. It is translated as CASSSGVLSTEAFF.

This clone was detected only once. Here the CDR3 reads CASSEGVNSPLHF. CDR3 bases: TGTGCCAGCAGTGAGGGGGTTAATTCACCCCTCCACTTT. J is TRBJ1-6 and V is TRBV6-1, with D maybe TRBD1 (5 bases). The germline CDR1 and CDR2 sequences are MNHNS and SASEGT. V was clipped by 3 bases and J by 6 bases, with 6 bases between them. The length of the CDR3 is 13 residues.

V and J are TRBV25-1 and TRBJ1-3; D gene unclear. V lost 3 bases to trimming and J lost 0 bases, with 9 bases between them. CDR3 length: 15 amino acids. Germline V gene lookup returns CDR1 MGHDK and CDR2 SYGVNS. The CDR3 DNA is TGTGCCAGCAGTGAGACGGTTAGCTCTGGAAACACCATATATTTT. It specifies CASSETVSSGNTIYF.

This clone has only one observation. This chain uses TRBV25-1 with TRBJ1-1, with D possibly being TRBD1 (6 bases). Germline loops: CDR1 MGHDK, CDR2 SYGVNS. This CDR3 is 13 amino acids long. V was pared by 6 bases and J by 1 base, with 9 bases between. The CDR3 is CASRGGGNTEAFF. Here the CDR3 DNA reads TGTGCCAGCAGAGGGGGGGGGAACACTGAAGCTTTCTTT.

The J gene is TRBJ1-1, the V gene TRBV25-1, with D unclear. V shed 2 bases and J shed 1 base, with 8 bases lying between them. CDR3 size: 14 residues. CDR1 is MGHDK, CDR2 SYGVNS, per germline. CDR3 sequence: CASSEVDRNTEAFF. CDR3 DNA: TGTGCCAGCAGTGAAGTGGACCGGAACACTGAAGCTTTCTTT. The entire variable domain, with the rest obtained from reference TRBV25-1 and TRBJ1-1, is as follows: EADIYQTPRYLVIGTGKKITLECSQTMGHDKMYWYQQDPGMELHLIHYSYGVNSTEKGDLSSESTVSRIRTEHFPLTLESARPSHTSQYLCASSEVDRNTEAFFGQGTRLTVV.

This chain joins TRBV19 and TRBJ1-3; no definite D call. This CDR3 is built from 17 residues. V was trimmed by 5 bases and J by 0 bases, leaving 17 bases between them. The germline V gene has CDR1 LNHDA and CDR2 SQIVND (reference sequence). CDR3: CASSPNAPESSGNTIYF. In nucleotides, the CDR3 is TGTGCCAGTAGTCCGAACGCCCCGGAGAGCTCTGGAAACACCATATATTTT.

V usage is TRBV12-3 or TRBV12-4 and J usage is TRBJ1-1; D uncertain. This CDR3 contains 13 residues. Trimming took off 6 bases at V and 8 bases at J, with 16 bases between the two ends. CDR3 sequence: CASSLREWLEAFF. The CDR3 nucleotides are TGTGCCAGCAGCCTAAGGGAATGGTTGGAAGCTTTCTTT.

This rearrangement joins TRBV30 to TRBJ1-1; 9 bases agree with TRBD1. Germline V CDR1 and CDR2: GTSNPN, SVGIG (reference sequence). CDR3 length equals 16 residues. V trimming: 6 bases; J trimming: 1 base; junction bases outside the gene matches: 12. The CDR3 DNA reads TGTGCCTGCTTATCCACAGGGGGCAAGGCGAACACTGAAGCTTTCTTT. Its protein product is CACLSTGGKANTEAFF.

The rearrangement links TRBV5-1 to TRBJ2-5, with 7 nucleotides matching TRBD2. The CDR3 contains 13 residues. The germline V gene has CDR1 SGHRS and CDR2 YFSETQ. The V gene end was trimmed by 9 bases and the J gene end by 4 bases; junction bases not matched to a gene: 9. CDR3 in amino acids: CATATGGGETQYF. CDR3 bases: TGCGCCACCGCGACTGGCGGGGGAGAGACCCAGTACTTC.

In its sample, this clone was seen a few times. In nucleotides, the CDR3 is TGTGCCAGCAGACACAATGCGGGGCGAACCGGGGAGCTGTTTTTT. It specifies CASRHNAGRTGELFF. This chain connects TRBV7-2 to TRBJ2-2; D is perhaps TRBD2 (6 bases). The germline CDR1 and CDR2 sequences are SGHTA and FQGNSA. The CDR3 has 15 amino acids. Trimming removed 6 bases from V and 5 bases from J, with 16 bases in between.

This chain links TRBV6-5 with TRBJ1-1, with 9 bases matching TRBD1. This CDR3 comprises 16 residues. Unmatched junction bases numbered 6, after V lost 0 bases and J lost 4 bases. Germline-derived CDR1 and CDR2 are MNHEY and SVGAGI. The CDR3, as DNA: TGTGCCAGCAGTTACTCCGGATTGACAGGGGGCACTGAAGCTTTCTTT. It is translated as CASSYSGLTGGTEAFF.

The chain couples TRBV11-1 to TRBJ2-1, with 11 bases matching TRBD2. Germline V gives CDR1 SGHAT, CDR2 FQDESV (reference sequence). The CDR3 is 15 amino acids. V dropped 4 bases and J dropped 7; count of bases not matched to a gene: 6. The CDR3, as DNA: TGTGCCAGCAGCTCCTTAGCGGGGGGGCGTAATGAGCAGTTCTTC. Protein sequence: CASSSLAGGRNEQFF. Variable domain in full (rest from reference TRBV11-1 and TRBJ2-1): EAEVAQSPRYKITEKSQAVAFWCDPISGHATLYWYRQILGQGPELLVQFQDESVVDDSQLPKDRFSAERLKGVDSTLKIQPAELGDSAMYLCASSSLAGGRNEQFFGPGTRLTVL.

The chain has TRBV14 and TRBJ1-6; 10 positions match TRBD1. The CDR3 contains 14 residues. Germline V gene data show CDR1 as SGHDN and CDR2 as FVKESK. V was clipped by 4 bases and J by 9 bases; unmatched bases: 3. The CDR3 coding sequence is TGTGCCAGCAGCCCCCGGACAGGGGGTTCACCCCTCCACTTT. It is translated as CASSPRTGGSPLHF.

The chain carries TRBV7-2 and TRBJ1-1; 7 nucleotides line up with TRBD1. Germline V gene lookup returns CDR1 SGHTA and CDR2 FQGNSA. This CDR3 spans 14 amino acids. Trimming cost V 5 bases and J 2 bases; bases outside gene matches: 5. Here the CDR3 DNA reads TGTGCCAGCAGCCAGGACAGGAGAAACACTGAAGCTTTCTTT. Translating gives CASSQDRRNTEAFF. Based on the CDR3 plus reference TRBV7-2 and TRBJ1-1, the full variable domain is GAGVSQSPSNKVTEKGKDVELRCDPISGHTALYWYRQSLGQGLEFLIYFQGNSAPDKSGLPSDRFSAERTGGSVSTLTIQRTQQEDSAVYLCASSQDRRNTEAFFGQGTRLTVV.

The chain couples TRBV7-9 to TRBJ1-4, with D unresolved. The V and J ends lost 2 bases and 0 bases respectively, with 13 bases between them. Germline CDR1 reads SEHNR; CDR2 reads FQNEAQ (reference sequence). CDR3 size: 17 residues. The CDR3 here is CASSLRSGYPTNEKLFF. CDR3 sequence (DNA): TGTGCCAGCAGCTTACGATCAGGTTATCCAACTAATGAAAAACTGTTTTTT.

The CDR3 region has the DNA TGTGCCAGCATTCCCACCCGACGGGGGGAGGAGACCCAGTACTTC. Translating gives CASIPTRRGEETQYF. This chain connects TRBV7-8 to TRBJ2-5; TRBD2 agrees at 7 bases. The CDR3 is 15 residues long. CDR1 is SGHVS and CDR2 is FQNEAQ in the germline V gene. Trimming removed 7 bases from V and 5 bases from J; junction bases left unmatched: 13. Complete variable domain (other parts from reference TRBV7-8 and TRBJ2-5): GAGVSQSPRYKVAKRGQDVALRCDPISGHVSLFWYQQALGQGPEFLTYFQNEAQLDKSGLPSDRFFAERPEGSVSTLKIQRTQQEDSAVYLCASIPTRRGEETQYFGPGTRLLVL.

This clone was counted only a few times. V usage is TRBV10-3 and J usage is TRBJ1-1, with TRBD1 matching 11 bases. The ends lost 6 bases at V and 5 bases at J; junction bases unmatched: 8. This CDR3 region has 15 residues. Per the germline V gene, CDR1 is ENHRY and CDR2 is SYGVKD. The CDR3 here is CAIRGTGGRATEAFF. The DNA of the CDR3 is TGTGCCATCAGGGGGACAGGGGGAAGGGCGACTGAAGCTTTCTTT.

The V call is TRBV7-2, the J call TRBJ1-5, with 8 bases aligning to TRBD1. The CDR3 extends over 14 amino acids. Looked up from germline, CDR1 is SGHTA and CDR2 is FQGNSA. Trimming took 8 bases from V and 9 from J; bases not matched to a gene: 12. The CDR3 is CASRKDRVGRPQHF. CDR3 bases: TGTGCCAGCCGTAAGGACAGGGTTGGACGGCCCCAGCATTTT.

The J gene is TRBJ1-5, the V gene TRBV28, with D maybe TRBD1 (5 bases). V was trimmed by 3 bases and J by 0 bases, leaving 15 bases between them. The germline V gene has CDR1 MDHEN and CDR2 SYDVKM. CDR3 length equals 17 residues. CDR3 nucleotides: TGTGCCAGCAGTTTGGTAGGGGTAGCATATAGCAATCAGCCCCAGCATTTT. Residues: CASSLVGVAYSNQPQHF.

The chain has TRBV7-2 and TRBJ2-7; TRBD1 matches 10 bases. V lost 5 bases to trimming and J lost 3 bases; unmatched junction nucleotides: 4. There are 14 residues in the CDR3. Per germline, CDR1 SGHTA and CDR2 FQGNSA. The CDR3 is CASSPRTGGYEQYF. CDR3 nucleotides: TGTGCCAGCAGCCCCCGGACAGGGGGCTACGAGCAGTACTTC.

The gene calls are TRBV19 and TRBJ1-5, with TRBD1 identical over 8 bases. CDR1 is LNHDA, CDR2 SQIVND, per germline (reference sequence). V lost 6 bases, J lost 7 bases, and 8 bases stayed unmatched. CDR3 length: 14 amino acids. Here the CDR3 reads CASSSDRDGQPQHF. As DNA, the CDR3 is TGTGCCAGTAGCTCGGACAGGGACGGGCAGCCCCAGCATTTT.

In DNA form, the CDR3 reads TGCAGTGCTTCGGTGTGGGACGAGCAGTACTTC. Amino acid sequence: CSASVWDEQYF. V and J are TRBV20-1 and TRBJ2-7; D ambiguous. CDR1 is DFQATT and CDR2 is SNEGSKA in the germline V gene (reference sequence). The CDR3 contains 11 residues. V gave up 5 bases and J gave up 5 bases, with 10 bases separating them.

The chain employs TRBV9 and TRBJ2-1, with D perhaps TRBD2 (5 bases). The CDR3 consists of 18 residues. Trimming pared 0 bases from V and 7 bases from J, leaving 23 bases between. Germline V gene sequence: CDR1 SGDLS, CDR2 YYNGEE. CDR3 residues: CASSVGIIFMGRGNEQFF. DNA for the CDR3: TGTGCCAGCAGCGTAGGAATTATATTTATGGGGAGAGGGAATGAGCAGTTCTTC.

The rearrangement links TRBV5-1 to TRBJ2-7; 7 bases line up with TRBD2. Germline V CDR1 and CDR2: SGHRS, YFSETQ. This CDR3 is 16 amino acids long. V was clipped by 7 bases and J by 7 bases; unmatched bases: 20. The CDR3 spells CASSRAGGGPPEEQYF. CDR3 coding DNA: TGCGCCAGCTCCCGGGCGGGCGGGGGTCCCCCTGAGGAGCAGTACTTC.

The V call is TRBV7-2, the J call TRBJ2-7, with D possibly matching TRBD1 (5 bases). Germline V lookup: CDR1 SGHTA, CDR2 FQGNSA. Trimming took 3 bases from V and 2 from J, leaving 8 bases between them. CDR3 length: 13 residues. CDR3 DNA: TGTGCCAGCAGCTTTCGCAGGGCCTACGAGCAGTACTTC. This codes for CASSFRRAYEQYF.